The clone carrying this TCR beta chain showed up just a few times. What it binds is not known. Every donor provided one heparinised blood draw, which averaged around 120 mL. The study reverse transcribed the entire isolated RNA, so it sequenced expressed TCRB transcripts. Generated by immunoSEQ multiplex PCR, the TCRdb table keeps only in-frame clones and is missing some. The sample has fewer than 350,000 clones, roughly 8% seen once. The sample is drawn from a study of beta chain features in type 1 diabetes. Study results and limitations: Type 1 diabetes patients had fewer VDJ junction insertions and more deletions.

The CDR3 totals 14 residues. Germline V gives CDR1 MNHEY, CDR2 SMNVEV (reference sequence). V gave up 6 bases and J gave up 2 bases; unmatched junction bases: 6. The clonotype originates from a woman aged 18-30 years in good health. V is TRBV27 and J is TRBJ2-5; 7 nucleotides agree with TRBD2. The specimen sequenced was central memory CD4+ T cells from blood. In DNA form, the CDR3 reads TGTGCCAGCAGGCGGGGGAGAGAACAAGAGACCCAGTACTTC. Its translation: CASRRGREQETQYF.